One sample yielded the 26 T cell receptor beta chains listed below, sequenced in a study of blood T cell repertoires in COVID-19. The protocol was immunoSEQ multiplex PCR, while the TCRdb copy is restricted to in-frame clones and leaves out a portion. Here the sample spans approximately 150,000 clones, more than 80% being singletons. The sample consisted of peripheral blood. The receptors were gathered from a woman aged 55-69 years with COVID-19, enrolled during active disease.

The chain joins TRBV7-2 to TRBJ2-5, with D perhaps TRBD1 (5 bases). V lost 1 base to trimming and J lost 2 bases, with 20 bases between them. Germline V gene lookup returns CDR1 SGHTA and CDR2 FQGNSA. The CDR3 contains 18 residues. In DNA form, the CDR3 reads TGTGCCAGCAGCTTAGGGGCAGGGTTGCCCGGACCTCAAGAGACCCAGTACTTC. This translates into CASSLGAGLPGPQETQYF. The variable domain in full, completed from reference TRBV7-2 and TRBJ2-5, reads GAGVSQSPSNKVTEKGKDVELRCDPISGHTALYWYRQSLGQGLEFLIYFQGNSAPDKSGLPSDRFSAERTGGSVSTLTIQRTQQEDSAVYLCASSLGAGLPGPQETQYFGPGTRLLVL.

The J gene is TRBJ1-1, the V gene TRBV28, with 7 bases that match TRBD1. The germline V gene has CDR1 MDHEN and CDR2 SYDVKM. CDR3 size: 14 residues. Trimming removed 6 bases from V and 4 bases from J; junction bases left unmatched: 8. DNA for the CDR3: TGTGCCAGCAGGAAGGAAGGGGGCTTCACTGAAGCTTTCTTT. It encodes CASRKEGGFTEAFF.

V usage is TRBV6-5 and J usage is TRBJ1-6; TRBD1 matches 7 bases. The CDR3 is 13 amino acids. Trimming removed 7 bases from V and 7 bases from J; junction bases left unmatched: 4. Germline assignment: CDR1 MNHEY and CDR2 SVGAGI. The CDR3 region is CASIRDSNSPLHF. In DNA form, the CDR3 reads TGTGCCAGCATCAGGGACAGCAATTCACCCCTCCACTTT.

This rearrangement joins TRBV19 to TRBJ2-7; TRBD2 aligns across 7 bases. J gave up 5 bases and V 1 base, and 8 bases lay outside the gene matches. The germline gives CDR1 LNHDA, CDR2 SQIVND (reference sequence). CDR3 length: 15 residues. The CDR3 reads CASSIAAGVKDEQYF. The DNA for the CDR3 is TGTGCCAGTAGTATAGCTGCGGGGGTTAAGGACGAGCAGTACTTC.

The chain couples TRBV5-1 to TRBJ1-1, with D unclear. Per the germline V gene, CDR1 is SGHRS and CDR2 is YFSETQ. The CDR3 is made up of 13 amino acids. V lost 1 base and J 1 base, leaving 5 bases between the germline ends. CDR3 protein: CASSLKPNTEAFF. The CDR3 DNA follows: TGCGCCAGCAGCTTGAAGCCGAACACTGAAGCTTTCTTT. Filled out from reference TRBV5-1 and TRBJ1-1, the complete variable domain reads KAGVTQTPRYLIKTRGQQVTLSCSPISGHRSVSWYQQTPGQGLQFLFEYFSETQRNKGNFPGRFSGRQFSNSRSEMNVSTLELGDSALYLCASSLKPNTEAFFGQGTRLTVV.

The rearrangement joins TRBV11-2 to TRBJ1-3; tentatively, D is TRBD1 (6 bases). Germline CDR1 SGHAT, CDR2 FQNNGV. V was trimmed by 6 bases and J by 4 bases, leaving 19 bases between them. The CDR3 consists of 16 residues. The CDR3 DNA reads TGTGCCAGCAGACATTACGACAGGAATCGGGGAAACACCATATATTTT. Translated, it gives CASRHYDRNRGNTIYF.

J is TRBJ2-1 and V is TRBV5-4; 12 nucleotides match TRBD2. The length of the CDR3 is 16 residues. From germline, CDR1 is SGHNT and CDR2 YYREEE (reference sequence). After removal of 0 bases from V and 6 bases from J, the junction contained 4 bases not matched to a gene. In DNA, the CDR3 is TGTGCCAGCAGCTTGGACCTAGCGGGGGGGCTCAATGAGCAGTTCTTC. This encodes CASSLDLAGGLNEQFF. Full variable domain (missing parts from reference TRBV5-4 and TRBJ2-1): ETGVTQSPTHLIKTRGQQVTLRCSSQSGHNTVSWYQQALGQGPQFIFQYYREEENGRGNFPPRFSGLQFPNYSSELNVNALELDDSALYLCASSLDLAGGLNEQFFGPGTRLTVL.

The rearrangement joins TRBV5-6 to TRBJ1-1; TRBD1 agrees at 7 bases. Germline assignment: CDR1 SGHDT and CDR2 YYEEEE. V gave up 3 bases and J gave up 11 bases; unmatched junction bases: 4. The CDR3 is made up of 11 amino acids. CDR3 DNA sequence: TGTGCCAGCAGCTACAGGGGCAATGCTTTCTTT. The encoded protein is CASSYRGNAFF.

The rearrangement links TRBV4-3 to TRBJ1-1; a weak D match, TRBD1 (6 bases). V was shortened by 4 bases and J by 1 base, with 10 bases between the two germline ends. Germline CDR1 and CDR2: LGHNA and YSLEER. The CDR3 spans 14 residues. CDR3 loop: CASSPETGNTEAFF. CDR3 sequence (DNA): TGCGCCAGCAGCCCAGAGACAGGGAACACTGAAGCTTTCTTT.

The genes are TRBV9 and TRBJ2-1; 10 bases align to TRBD2. The germline V gene encodes CDR1 SGDLS and CDR2 YYNGEE. The CDR3 is 18 residues long. The V gene end was trimmed by 0 bases and the J gene end by 0 bases; junction bases not matched to a gene: 6. The CDR3 region has the DNA TGTGCCAGCAGCGTAGTGGCTAGCGGGGGCAGCTCCTACAATGAGCAGTTCTTC. This sequence encodes CASSVVASGGSSYNEQFF.

The CDR3 sequence is CASSPRLNSPLHF. CDR3 in DNA: TGTGCCAGCAGCCCACGGTTAAATTCACCCCTCCACTTT. The rearrangement joins TRBV11-3 to TRBJ1-6, with unresolved D. Germline loops: CDR1 SGHNT, CDR2 YENEEA. The CDR3 runs to 13 residues. V lost 5 bases and J lost 7, with 9 bases in between.

CDR3 amino acids: CASSFSGDRNQPQHF. Here the CDR3 DNA reads TGCGCCAGCAGCTTTTCAGGGGATCGCAATCAGCCCCAGCATTTT. The chain employs TRBV5-1 and TRBJ1-5, with D perhaps matching TRBD1 (6 bases). In germline, CDR1 is SGHRS, CDR2 YFSETQ. The ends were cut back, 2 bases at V and 2 bases at J, with 11 bases in the middle. The CDR3 runs to 15 residues.

The V call is TRBV30, the J call TRBJ1-1; D might be TRBD1 (6 bases). The V and J ends lost 3 bases and 0 bases respectively, with 8 bases between them. Germline V gene data show CDR1 as GTSNPN and CDR2 as SVGIG (reference sequence). The CDR3 loop spans 13 amino acids. CDR3 nucleotide sequence: TGTGCCTGGAGGGGGGCTTTGAACACTGAAGCTTTCTTT. Translation: CAWRGALNTEAFF.

The V gene is TRBV5-1, the J gene TRBJ1-1; TRBD1 is a possible D gene (6 bases). Between the trimmed V and J ends, which lost 0 bases and 6 bases, there was a span of 21 bases. Germline V gene sequence: CDR1 SGHRS, CDR2 YFSETQ. This CDR3 has 17 amino acids. The CDR3 DNA follows: TGCGCCAGCAGCTTGGTCAAACCAGGGGCCGTTGTCCCTGAAGCTTTCTTT. It specifies CASSLVKPGAVVPEAFF.

CDR3 DNA: TGCGCCAGCAGCCAAGGTCCCCCCGACAGGAACACTGAAGCTTTCTTT. Protein: CASSQGPPDRNTEAFF. This sequence joins TRBV4-1 and TRBJ1-1, with D maybe TRBD1 (5 bases). V lost 1 base, J lost 1 base, and 13 bases lay in between. The germline V gene has CDR1 MGHRA and CDR2 YSYEKL. This CDR3 has 16 amino acids.

This chain joins TRBV10-1 and TRBJ2-5, with 10 bases matching TRBD2. This CDR3 region has 15 residues. The trim removed 6 bases at V and 4 bases at J, leaving 8 bases unmatched. Per germline, CDR1 WNHNN and CDR2 SYGVQD (reference sequence). The CDR3 protein is CASRPTSGVLETQYF. The CDR3, as DNA: TGCGCCAGCAGACCTACTAGCGGGGTATTAGAGACCCAGTACTTC.

The rearrangement uses TRBV7-7 and TRBJ2-5, with TRBD2 as a possible D gene (5 bases). The CDR3 contains 13 residues. V was pared by 8 bases and J by 4 bases, with 14 bases between. The germline CDR1 and CDR2 sequences are SSHAT and FNYEAQ (reference sequence). The DNA of the CDR3 is TGTGCCAGCGGACCCGGGGTGGGAGAGACCCAGTACTTC. As protein: CASGPGVGETQYF.

The chain links TRBV27 to TRBJ1-5; 7 bases are a match to TRBD1. This CDR3 is 15 amino acids long. Germline lookup yields CDR1 MNHEY and CDR2 SMNVEV (reference sequence). The ends lost 6 bases at V and 4 bases at J; junction bases unmatched: 9. CDR3 nucleotide sequence: TGTGCCAGCAGACCGGGATGGACAGGAAATCAGCCCCAGCATTTT. This gives the protein CASRPGWTGNQPQHF.

The chain combines TRBV18 with TRBJ1-3; maybe TRBD1 (5 bases). Germline V gives CDR1 KGHSH, CDR2 LQKENI. The CDR3 loop spans 15 amino acids. V was cut by 1 base and J by 3 bases, with 10 bases left in between. This CDR3 is CASSPQGSGGNTIYF. CDR3 nucleotide sequence: TGTGCCAGCTCACCACAGGGGTCCGGTGGAAACACCATATATTTT.

The CDR3 here is CASSPSGGAGINSPLHF. The CDR3 nucleotides are TGTGCCAGCAGCCCAAGTGGGGGGGCAGGGATTAATTCACCCCTCCACTTT. The chain combines TRBV7-2 with TRBJ1-6, with D tentatively TRBD1 (6 bases). Trimming pared 5 bases from V and 6 bases from J, leaving 20 bases between. Germline loops: CDR1 SGHTA, CDR2 FQGNSA. This CDR3 contains 17 residues.

The V and J genes are TRBV13 and TRBJ2-2; 7 nucleotides line up with TRBD1. The junction had 7 bases not matched to a gene; V was cut back by 2 bases and J by 7 bases. This CDR3 comprises 15 residues. The germline V gene encodes CDR1 PRHDT and CDR2 FYEKMQ (reference sequence). CDR3 sequence (DNA): TGTGCCAGCAGCTTAAGGGACAGATACCTCGGGGAGCTGTTTTTT. Translated: CASSLRDRYLGELFF.

The V and J genes are TRBV18 and TRBJ2-2; no clear D. The CDR3 is 15 residues long. V dropped 0 bases and J dropped 7 bases, with 12 bases sitting between them. Germline V gene sequence: CDR1 KGHSH, CDR2 LQKENI. CDR3 amino acids: CASSPPIGGDGELFF. Here the CDR3 DNA reads TGTGCCAGCTCACCACCTATCGGCGGTGACGGGGAGCTGTTTTTT.

The V call is TRBV20-1, the J call TRBJ1-2; the match to TRBD1 covers 7 bases. Germline CDR1 DFQATT, CDR2 SNEGSKA (reference sequence). V dropped 3 bases and J dropped 4; count of bases not matched to a gene: 8. CDR3 size: 14 residues. In nucleotides, the CDR3 is TGCAGTGCTAGTGGGACAGACCTTACCTATGGCTACACCTTC. Amino acid sequence: CSASGTDLTYGYTF.

This chain links TRBV7-6 with TRBJ1-2; 9 nucleotides match TRBD1. V shed 5 bases, J shed 7 bases, and the junction held 14 bases outside the gene matches. The length of the CDR3 is 16 residues. CDR1 SGHVS and CDR2 FNYEAQ come from the germline V gene. The CDR3 DNA reads TGTGCCAGCAGCCTGGGACAGGGTCGGCGATTGACTGGCTACACCTTC. Translated, it gives CASSLGQGRRLTGYTF.

This chain joins TRBV6-1 and TRBJ1-5; D is uncertain. V was clipped by 3 bases and J by 6 bases, with 12 bases between them. The CDR3 is 14 amino acids. Germline V gene data show CDR1 as MNHNS and CDR2 as SASEGT. CDR3 sequence reads: CASSEGGPFQPQHF. CDR3 nucleotides: TGTGCCAGCAGTGAGGGAGGTCCTTTTCAGCCCCAGCATTTT.

The CDR3, as DNA: TGTGCCAGCAGCCAAGAGCAGGGGGCGAGGGGCTACACCTTC. Amino acids: CASSQEQGARGYTF. The V call is TRBV4-2, the J call TRBJ1-2; TRBD1 matches 8 bases. V dropped 0 bases and J dropped 8; count of bases not matched to a gene: 5. Germline V lookup: CDR1 LGHNA, CDR2 YNFKEQ. The CDR3 sequence is 14 residues long.